These T cell receptor beta chains were read from a single sample in a study of T-cell memory formation after mild COVID-19. MiXCR, applied by TCRdb to the 5' RACE reads, yields one record per CDR3 protein. The sample includes fewer than 350,000 distinct CDR3 sequences, around an eighth of them seen just once. The sequenced sample consisted of PBMCs or a T cell subset sorted from them (not recorded which). All receptors come from a man between 18 and 29 years old who had mild COVID-19 (a few samples of this study predate the infection). Cell type and time point are not known. Each CDR3 is given with its conserved first and last residue. Size tells how often a clone was seen (once, few, many) or the class of an expanded clone, and some rows leave it out.

J gene	CDR3 length	clone size	V gene	CDR3 protein
TRBJ2-7	14	.	TRBV7-2	CASSKGVPSYEQYF
TRBJ1-2	13	many	TRBV7-2	CASSSGQGYGYTF
TRBJ1-3	17	.	TRBV12-3/TRBV12-4	CASSSHKRQGSGNTIYF
TRBJ2-5	16	.	TRBV9	CASSVALGGPKETQYF
TRBJ2-2	17	.	TRBV7-9	CASSPPKLGRPFGELFF
TRBJ2-7	16	few	TRBV3-1	CASSPRGQGRFAEQYF
TRBJ2-5	14	few	TRBV7-9	CASSLDTEQETQYF
TRBJ1-4	15	few	TRBV19	CASSPAGIANEKLFF
TRBJ1-5	15	.	TRBV6-1	CASKDKDRVNQPQHF
TRBJ2-3	15	.	TRBV5-1	CASSLGTTSTDTQYF
TRBJ2-5	15	.	TRBV27	CASRIGGADQETQYF
TRBJ2-5	14	many	TRBV5-1	CASSLSWLGETQYF
TRBJ2-3	13	.	TRBV29-1	CSVRQGFTDTQYF
TRBJ1-1	14	.	TRBV29-1	CSALPGHGGTEAFF
TRBJ2-5	17	.	TRBV5-1	CASSSNTGLVRSETQYF
TRBJ2-2	17	.	TRBV4-3	CASSQGLAGGPVGELFF